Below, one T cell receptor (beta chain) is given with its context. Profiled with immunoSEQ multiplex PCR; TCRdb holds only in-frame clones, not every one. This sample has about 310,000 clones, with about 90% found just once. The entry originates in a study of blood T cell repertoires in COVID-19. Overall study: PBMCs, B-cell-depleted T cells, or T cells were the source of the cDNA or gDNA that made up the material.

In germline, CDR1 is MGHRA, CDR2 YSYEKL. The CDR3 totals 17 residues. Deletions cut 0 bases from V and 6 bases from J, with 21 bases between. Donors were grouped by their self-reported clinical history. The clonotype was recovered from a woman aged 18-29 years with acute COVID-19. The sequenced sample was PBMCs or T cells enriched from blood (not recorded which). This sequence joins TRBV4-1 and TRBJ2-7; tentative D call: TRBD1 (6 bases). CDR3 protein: CASSQELADSPPSEQYF. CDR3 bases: TGCGCCAGCAGCCAAGAATTGGCGGACAGTCCCCCAAGCGAGCAGTACTTC.